These 24 T cell receptor beta chains originate from one sample sequenced in a study of blood T cell repertoires in COVID-19. Using immunoSEQ multiplex PCR, the repertoire was profiled, and TCRdb retains in-frame clones only, with some absent. The sample includes 250,000 or so clones, roughly 86% of them seen just once. The sequencing input was PBMCs or T cells enriched from blood (not recorded which). These receptors all stem from a woman under 30 who had recovered from COVID-19.

This sequence joins TRBV27 and TRBJ2-3; 7 nucleotides align to TRBD2. V shed 2 bases, J shed 14 bases, and the junction held 13 bases outside the gene matches. The CDR3 contains 14 residues. The germline CDR1 and CDR2 sequences are MNHEY and SMNVEV (reference sequence). The CDR3 DNA is TGTGCCAGCAGTTTACAATCCCGATGGGAGGGCCTGTATTTT. It translates to CASSLQSRWEGLYF.

The V and J genes are TRBV6-2 or TRBV6-3 and TRBJ2-5, with D possibly TRBD1 on 6 matching bases. The CDR3 spans 15 residues. V was pared by 3 bases and J by 4 bases, with 15 bases between. Germline CDR1 reads MNHEY; CDR2 reads SVGEGT. CDR3 in DNA: TGTGCCAGCAGTTATACAAGGACAGTCCGAGAGACCCAGTACTTC. This codes for CASSYTRTVRETQYF.

The V and J genes are TRBV2 and TRBJ2-5; D ambiguous. Germline V gene data show CDR1 as SNHLY and CDR2 as FYNNEI. The V gene lost 4 bases and the J gene lost 2 bases, with 5 bases spanning the gap. This CDR3 spans 12 amino acids. CDR3 bases: TGTGCCAGCAGTGGTCCTCAAGAGACCCAGTACTTC. Its translation: CASSGPQETQYF. The full variable domain, in which reference TRBV2 and TRBJ2-5 provide the parts outside the CDR3, is EPEVTQTPSHQVTQMGQEVILRCVPISNHLYFYWYRQILGQKVEFLVSFYNNEISEKSEIFDDQFSVERPDGSNFTLKIRSTKLEDSAMYFCASSGPQETQYFGPGTRLLVL.

The chain is built from TRBV19 and TRBJ1-4; TRBD1 matches at 9 bases. The trim removed 8 bases at V and 6 bases at J, leaving 13 bases unmatched. This CDR3 region has 16 residues. Germline V gives CDR1 LNHDA, CDR2 SQIVND (reference sequence). CDR3 nucleotides: TGTGCCAGTTCAGGACTGGACGGGACAGGGTATGAAAAACTGTTTTTT. This encodes CASSGLDGTGYEKLFF.

This CDR3 is CASSNAETQYF. In DNA form, the CDR3 reads TGTGCCAGCAGCAATGCGGAGACCCAGTACTTC. The genes are TRBV3-1 (or the pseudogene TRBV3-2) and TRBJ2-5; D is uncertain. The CDR3 loop spans 11 amino acids. CDR1 LGHDT and CDR2 YNNKEL come from the germline V gene (reference sequence). The V and J ends lost 5 bases and 5 bases respectively, with 6 bases between them.

The chain has TRBV4-1 and TRBJ1-6; D is perhaps TRBD1 (6 bases). Germline V gene sequence: CDR1 MGHRA, CDR2 YSYEKL. The CDR3 runs 15 residues. V was shortened by 1 base and J by 7 bases, with 11 bases between the two germline ends. The CDR3 nucleotides read TGCGCCAGCAGCCAAGGCAGGGGAACCAATTCACCCCTCCACTTT. It encodes CASSQGRGTNSPLHF.

With respect to this clone: The junction differs from germline at one of its ends, possibly a read error. The rearrangement joins TRBV4-2 to TRBJ1-1; D is ambiguous. The CDR3 contains 15 residues. Germline V lookup: CDR1 LGHNA, CDR2 YNFKEQ. The CDR3 protein is CASSQEGSWPGKIHF. The CDR3 DNA is TGTGCCAGCAGCCAAGAAGGGAGTTGGCCCGGGAAAATTCACTTT.

The chain has TRBV5-4 and TRBJ1-1; no reliable D call. The V end was cut by 2 bases, the J end by 1 base, with 6 bases between. The CDR3 covers 13 residues. CDR1 is SGHNT and CDR2 is YYREEE in the germline V gene (reference sequence). CDR3 bases: TGTGCCAGCAGCTTCGGGAGGAACACTGAAGCTTTCTTT. Protein sequence: CASSFGRNTEAFF.

V usage is TRBV6-1 and J usage is TRBJ2-1, with 14 nucleotides matching TRBD2. Unmatched junction bases numbered 12, after V lost 1 base and J lost 7 bases. The CDR3 has 19 amino acids. From germline, CDR1 is MNHNS and CDR2 SASEGT. The DNA for the CDR3 is TGTGCCAGCAGTGAAGAAGGGACTAGCGGGAGAGGATTCGCGAATGAGCAGTTCTTC. This sequence encodes CASSEEGTSGRGFANEQFF.

This chain links TRBV7-3 with TRBJ2-2, with D perhaps matching TRBD2 (7 bases). Germline V gene data show CDR1 as SGHTA and CDR2 as FQGTGA. V was cut by 5 bases and J by 5 bases, with 21 bases left in between. This CDR3 has 17 amino acids. CDR3 protein: CASSPRWGGRLTGELFF. Written as DNA, the CDR3 is TGTGCCAGCAGCCCCCGTTGGGGGGGCAGGCTAACCGGGGAGCTGTTTTTT.

The CDR3 region is CASSGATEAFF. The CDR3, as DNA: TGTGCCAGCAGTGGGGCCACTGAAGCTTTCTTT. The chain is built from TRBV27 and TRBJ1-1; a possible D gene is TRBD1 (5 bases). The V end lost 5 bases, the J end lost 4 bases, and 5 bases lay between the germline ends. CDR3 size: 11 residues. Germline assignment: CDR1 MNHEY and CDR2 SMNVEV (reference sequence).

The rearrangement joins TRBV6-5 to TRBJ2-4; possible D gene TRBD1, 6 bases. CDR3 length: 14 residues. Germline CDR1 and CDR2: MNHEY and SVGAGI. Trimming cost V 8 bases and J 8 bases, with 19 bases left between them. CDR3 loop: CASRSETGYHIQYF. CDR3 sequence (DNA): TGTGCCAGCCGGTCCGAGACAGGTTATCACATTCAGTACTTC.

The chain carries TRBV2 and TRBJ2-5; maybe TRBD2 (6 bases). This CDR3 is 15 amino acids long. V was clipped by 10 bases and J by 2 bases, with 20 bases between them. Germline V gene data show CDR1 as SNHLY and CDR2 as FYNNEI. The CDR3 DNA follows: TGTGCCACCCTACTGTGGGGCCGGGGGCAAGAGACCCAGTACTTC. Its protein product is CATLLWGRGQETQYF.

V usage is TRBV9 and J usage is TRBJ1-5; 9 bases map to TRBD1. CDR1 is SGDLS, CDR2 YYNGEE, per germline. This CDR3 is 14 amino acids long. J lost 4 bases, V lost 3 bases, and 2 bases had no gene match. For the CDR3, the DNA is TGTGCCAGCAGCGGGACAGGGGAGAATCAGCCCCAGCATTTT. This sequence encodes CASSGTGENQPQHF.

The chain is built from TRBV4-3 and TRBJ2-3; 9 nucleotides align to TRBD2. V was pared by 0 bases and J by 4 bases, with 8 bases of the junction left unmatched. The CDR3 extends over 17 amino acids. CDR1 is LGHNA, CDR2 YSLEER, per germline. The CDR3 DNA follows: TGCGCCAGCAGCCAAGATCTTGGCGGGGGGGCCGCAGATACGCAGTATTTT. Amino acids: CASSQDLGGGAADTQYF.

The chain uses TRBV1 and TRBJ2-7; TRBD1 is taken as the D call from the table, unchecked against the DNA. TRBV1 constitutes a pseudogene. The CDR3 contains 15 residues. The CDR3 sequence: CTSSQGQRSSYEQYF. CDR3 DNA sequence: TGCACCAGCAGCCAGGGACAGCGTAGCTCCTACGAGCAGTACTTC.

The chain carries TRBV19 and TRBJ2-7; 10 nucleotides line up with TRBD1. Trimming cost V 9 bases and J 0 bases; bases outside gene matches: 2. The germline gives CDR1 LNHDA, CDR2 SQIVND (reference sequence). The CDR3 totals 13 residues. CDR3 DNA: TGTGCCAGCGGGACAGGGGACTCCTACGAGCAGTACTTC. It translates to CASGTGDSYEQYF.

This chain links TRBV9 with TRBJ2-3; 7 bases match TRBD1. In germline, CDR1 is SGDLS, CDR2 YYNGEE. After removal of 3 bases from V and 4 bases from J, the junction contained 11 bases not matched to a gene. CDR3 length: 16 amino acids. Here the CDR3 reads CASSATGNSPPDTQYF. CDR3 bases: TGTGCCAGCAGCGCGACAGGGAACAGTCCACCAGATACGCAGTATTTT.

The chain links TRBV3-1 (or the pseudogene TRBV3-2) to TRBJ2-7; TRBD2 matches at 9 bases. V trimming: 0 bases; J trimming: 7 bases; junction bases outside the gene matches: 7. The CDR3 totals 15 residues. Germline CDR1 and CDR2: LGHDT and YNNKEL (reference sequence). The DNA of the CDR3 is TGTGCCAGCAGCCAAGATTTTGGCGGGAGGGGGGAGCAGTACTTC. It yields the protein CASSQDFGGRGEQYF.

This chain links TRBV19 with TRBJ2-1; 7 positions agree with TRBD2. Germline trimming cut 4 bases from V and 9 bases from J; bases unmatched to any gene: 9. This CDR3 is 14 amino acids long. CDR1 is LNHDA, CDR2 SQIVND, per germline (reference sequence). CDR3 protein: CASSTGGSAPEQFF. For the CDR3, the DNA is TGTGCCAGTAGTACCGGGGGGTCAGCACCTGAGCAGTTCTTC.

V is TRBV4-3 and J is TRBJ1-6, with a weak D call TRBD1 (6 bases). The CDR3 consists of 17 residues. Trimming took 3 bases from V and 0 from J, leaving 12 bases between them. The V gene's germline CDR1 is LGHNA and CDR2 YSLEER. Written as DNA, the CDR3 is TGCGCCAGCAGCCAGGAAAGGACAGTCTCCTATAATTCACCCCTCCACTTT. Amino acid sequence: CASSQERTVSYNSPLHF.

V and J are TRBV21-1 and TRBJ2-7; the table's D call TRBD1 went unverified against the DNA. TRBV21-1 is marked as a pseudogene. The CDR3 consists of 14 residues. The chain's CDR3 is CASNPDRALYEQYF. The CDR3 DNA is TGTGCCAGCAATCCCGACAGGGCCCTCTACGAGCAGTACTTC.

The J gene is TRBJ1-6, the V gene TRBV2, with TRBD1 matching over 8 bases. There are 13 residues in the CDR3. The V gene's germline CDR1 is SNHLY and CDR2 FYNNEI. Trimming took 6 bases from V and 9 from J; bases not matched to a gene: 4. Here the CDR3 reads CASSLDRGSPLHF. Written as DNA, the CDR3 is TGTGCCAGCAGCCTCGACAGGGGTTCACCCCTCCACTTT.

The CDR3 sequence: CATSDSPWRGTSYNEQFF. The CDR3 DNA is TGTGCCACCAGTGATTCCCCTTGGCGGGGAACCTCCTACAATGAGCAGTTCTTC. This chain joins TRBV24-1 and TRBJ2-1, with D perhaps TRBD2 (6 bases). The CDR3 runs 18 residues. Per germline, CDR1 KGHDR and CDR2 SFDVKD. With 2 bases removed from V and 0 bases from J, the gap between germline ends came to 16 bases.